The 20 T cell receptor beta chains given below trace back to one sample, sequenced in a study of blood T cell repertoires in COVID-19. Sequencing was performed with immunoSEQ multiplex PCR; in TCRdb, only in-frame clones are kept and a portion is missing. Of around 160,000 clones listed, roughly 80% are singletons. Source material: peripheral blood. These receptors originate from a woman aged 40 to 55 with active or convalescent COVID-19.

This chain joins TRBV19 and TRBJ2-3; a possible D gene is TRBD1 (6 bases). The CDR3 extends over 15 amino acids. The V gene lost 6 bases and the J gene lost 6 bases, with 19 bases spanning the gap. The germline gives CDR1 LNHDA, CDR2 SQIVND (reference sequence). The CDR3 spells CASSSPGHRRDTQYF. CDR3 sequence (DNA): TGTGCCAGTAGCTCTCCGGGACACCGCCGGGATACGCAGTATTTT.

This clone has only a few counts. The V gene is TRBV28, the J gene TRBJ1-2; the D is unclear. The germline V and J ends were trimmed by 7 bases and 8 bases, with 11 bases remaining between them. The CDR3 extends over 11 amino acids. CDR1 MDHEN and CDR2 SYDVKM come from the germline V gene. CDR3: CASMLFGGYTF. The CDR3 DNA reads TGTGCCAGCATGTTGTTTGGCGGCTACACCTTC.

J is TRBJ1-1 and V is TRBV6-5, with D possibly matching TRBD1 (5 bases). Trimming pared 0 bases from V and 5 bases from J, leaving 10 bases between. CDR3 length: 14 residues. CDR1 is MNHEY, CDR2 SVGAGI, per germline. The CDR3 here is CASSYSARVTEAFF. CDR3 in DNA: TGTGCCAGCAGTTACTCGGCCAGGGTAACTGAAGCTTTCTTT.

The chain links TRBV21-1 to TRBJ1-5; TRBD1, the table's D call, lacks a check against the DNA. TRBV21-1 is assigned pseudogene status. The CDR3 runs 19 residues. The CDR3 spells CASSKALSDRGEGSQPQHF. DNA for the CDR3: TGTGCCAGCAGCAAAGCGCTTTCGGACAGGGGAGAAGGTAGTCAGCCCCAGCATTTT.

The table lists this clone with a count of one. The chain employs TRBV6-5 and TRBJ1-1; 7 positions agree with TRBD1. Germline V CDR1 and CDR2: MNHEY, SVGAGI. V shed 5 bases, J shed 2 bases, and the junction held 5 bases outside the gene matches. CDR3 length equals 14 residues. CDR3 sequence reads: CASSRGQVNTEAFF. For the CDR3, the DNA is TGTGCCAGCAGTCGTGGACAGGTAAACACTGAAGCTTTCTTT.

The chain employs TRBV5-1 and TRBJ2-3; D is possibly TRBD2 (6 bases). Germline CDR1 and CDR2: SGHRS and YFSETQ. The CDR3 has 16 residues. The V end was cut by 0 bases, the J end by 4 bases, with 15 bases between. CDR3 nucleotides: TGCGCCAGCAGCTTGGGTAGCGGTTTGAAGTCAGATACGCAGTATTTT. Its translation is CASSLGSGLKSDTQYF.

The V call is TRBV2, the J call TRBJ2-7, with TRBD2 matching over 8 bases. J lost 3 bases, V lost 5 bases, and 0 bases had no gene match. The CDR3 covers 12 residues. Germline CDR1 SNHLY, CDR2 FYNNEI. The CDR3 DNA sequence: TGTGCCAGCAGTACTAGCGGCTACGAGCAGTACTTC. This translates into CASSTSGYEQYF.

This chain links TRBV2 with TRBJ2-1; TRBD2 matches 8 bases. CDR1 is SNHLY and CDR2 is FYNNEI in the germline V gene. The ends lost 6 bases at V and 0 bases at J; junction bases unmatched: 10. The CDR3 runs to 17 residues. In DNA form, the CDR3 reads TGTGCCAGCAGGAGACTAGCGTTAGACAGCTCCTACAATGAGCAGTTCTTC. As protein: CASRRLALDSSYNEQFF. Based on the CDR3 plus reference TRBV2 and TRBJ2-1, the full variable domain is EPEVTQTPSHQVTQMGQEVILRCVPISNHLYFYWYRQILGQKVEFLVSFYNNEISEKSEIFDDQFSVERPDGSNFTLKIRSTKLEDSAMYFCASRRLALDSSYNEQFFGPGTRLTVL.

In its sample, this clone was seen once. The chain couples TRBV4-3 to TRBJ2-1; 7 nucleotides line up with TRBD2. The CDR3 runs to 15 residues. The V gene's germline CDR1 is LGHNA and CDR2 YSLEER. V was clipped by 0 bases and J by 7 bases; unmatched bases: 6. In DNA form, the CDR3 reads TGCGCCAGCAGCCAAGATGGGCTAGCGGAAAATGAGCAGTTCTTC. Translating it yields CASSQDGLAENEQFF.

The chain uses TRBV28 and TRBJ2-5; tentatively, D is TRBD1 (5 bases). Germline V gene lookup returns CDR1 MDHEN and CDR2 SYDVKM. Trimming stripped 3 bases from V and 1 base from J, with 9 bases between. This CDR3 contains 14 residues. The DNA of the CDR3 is TGTGCCAGCAGTTTCAGCAGGGTCCAAGAGACCCAGTACTTC. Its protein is CASSFSRVQETQYF.

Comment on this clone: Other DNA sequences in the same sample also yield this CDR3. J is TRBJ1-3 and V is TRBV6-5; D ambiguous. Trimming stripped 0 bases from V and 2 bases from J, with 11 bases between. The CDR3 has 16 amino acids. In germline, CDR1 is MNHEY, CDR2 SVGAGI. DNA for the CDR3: TGTGCCAGCAGTTACTCGCGAACCGGTACTGGAAACACCATATATTTT. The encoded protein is CASSYSRTGTGNTIYF.

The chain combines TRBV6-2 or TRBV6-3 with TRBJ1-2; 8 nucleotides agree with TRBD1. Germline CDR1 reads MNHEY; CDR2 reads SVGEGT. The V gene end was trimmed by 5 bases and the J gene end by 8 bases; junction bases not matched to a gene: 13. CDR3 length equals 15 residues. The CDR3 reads CASSPFPAGGGGYTF. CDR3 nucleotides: TGTGCCAGCAGTCCCTTCCCGGCAGGGGGCGGAGGCTACACCTTC.

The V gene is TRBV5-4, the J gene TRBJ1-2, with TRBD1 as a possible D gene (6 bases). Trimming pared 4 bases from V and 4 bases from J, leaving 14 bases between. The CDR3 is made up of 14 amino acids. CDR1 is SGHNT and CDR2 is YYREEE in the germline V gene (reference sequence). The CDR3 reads CASSRRGAVYGYTF. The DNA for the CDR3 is TGTGCCAGCAGCCGCCGGGGGGCTGTCTATGGCTACACCTTC.

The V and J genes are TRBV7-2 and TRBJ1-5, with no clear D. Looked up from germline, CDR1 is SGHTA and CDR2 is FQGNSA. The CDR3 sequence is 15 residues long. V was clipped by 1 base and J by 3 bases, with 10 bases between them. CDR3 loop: CASSLVTGYNQPQHF. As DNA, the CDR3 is TGTGCCAGCAGCTTAGTGACGGGGTACAATCAGCCCCAGCATTTT.

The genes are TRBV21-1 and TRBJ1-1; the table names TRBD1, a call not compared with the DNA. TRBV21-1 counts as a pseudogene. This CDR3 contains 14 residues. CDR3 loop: CASSKEDSCTEAFF. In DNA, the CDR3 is TGTGCCAGCAGCAAAGAGGACAGTTGCACTGAAGCTTTCTTT.

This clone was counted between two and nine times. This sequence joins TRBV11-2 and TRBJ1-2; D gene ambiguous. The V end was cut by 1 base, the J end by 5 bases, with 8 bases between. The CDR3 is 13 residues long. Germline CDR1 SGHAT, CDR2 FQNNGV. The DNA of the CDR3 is TGTGCCAGCAGCTTAGTTTGGCGGTATGGCTACACCTTC. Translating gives CASSLVWRYGYTF. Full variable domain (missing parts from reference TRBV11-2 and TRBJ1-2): EAGVAQSPRYKIIEKRQSVAFWCNPISGHATLYWYQQILGQGPKLLIQFQNNGVVDDSQLPKDRFSAERLKGVDSTLKIQPAKLEDSAVYLCASSLVWRYGYTFGSGTRLTVV.

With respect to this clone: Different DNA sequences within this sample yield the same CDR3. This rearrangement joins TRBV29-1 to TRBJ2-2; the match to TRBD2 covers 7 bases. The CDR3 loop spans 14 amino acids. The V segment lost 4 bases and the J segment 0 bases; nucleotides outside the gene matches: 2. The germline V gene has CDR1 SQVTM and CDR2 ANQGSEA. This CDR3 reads CSVGLAANTGELFF. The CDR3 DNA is TGCAGCGTTGGGCTAGCGGCGAACACCGGGGAGCTGTTTTTT.

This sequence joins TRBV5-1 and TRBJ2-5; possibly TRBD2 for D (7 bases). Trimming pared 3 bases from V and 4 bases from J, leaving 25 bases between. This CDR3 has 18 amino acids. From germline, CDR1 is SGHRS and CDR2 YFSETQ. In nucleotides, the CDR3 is TGCGCCAGCAGCTCCAGTTTTTTTCCTGGGGGGGGGCGAGAGACCCAGTACTTC. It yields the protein CASSSSFFPGGGRETQYF. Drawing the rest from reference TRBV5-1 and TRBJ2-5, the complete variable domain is KAGVTQTPRYLIKTRGQQVTLSCSPISGHRSVSWYQQTPGQGLQFLFEYFSETQRNKGNFPGRFSGRQFSNSRSEMNVSTLELGDSALYLCASSSSFFPGGGRETQYFGPGTRLLVL.

The CDR3 DNA sequence: TGTGCCAGTACCTTCGCAGGAAACTATGGCTACACCTTC. Amino acid sequence: CASTFAGNYGYTF. This sequence joins TRBV19 and TRBJ1-2; no clear D. This CDR3 contains 13 residues. CDR1 is LNHDA and CDR2 is SQIVND in the germline V gene (reference sequence). V lost 7 bases and J 2 bases, leaving 11 bases between the germline ends.

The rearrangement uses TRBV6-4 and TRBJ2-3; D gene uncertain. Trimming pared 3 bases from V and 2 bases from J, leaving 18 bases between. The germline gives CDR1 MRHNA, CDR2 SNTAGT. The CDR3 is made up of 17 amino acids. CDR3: CASSDKVGCGSTDTQYF. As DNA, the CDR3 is TGTGCCAGCAGTGATAAGGTCGGGTGCGGATCCACAGATACGCAGTATTTT.